One and the same sample provided the 10 T cell receptor beta chains below, sequenced in a study of T cell clones after liver transplantation. TCRdb keeps only in-frame clones here, not all; method: immunoSEQ multiplex PCR. The data show about 15,000 clones, under 90% seen once. Sequences were derived from CD8+ T cells from blood, sampled 45 to 50 months after liver transplant. The receptors stem from a human patient who received a liver transplant. Some T cells may have originated in the graft donor.

Written as DNA, the CDR3 is TGTGCCATCAGTGAGGGAGCGGGGGTTGAAAATACGCAGTATTTT. It is translated as CAISEGAGVENTQYF. The chain carries TRBV10-3 and TRBJ2-3; 8 bases fit TRBD2. CDR1 is ENHRY, CDR2 SYGVKD, per germline. The V segment lost 2 bases and the J segment 7 bases; nucleotides outside the gene matches: 8. There are 15 residues in the CDR3.

In nucleotides, the CDR3 is TGTGCCAGCAGCATCAACCTCAATGAGCAGTTCTTC. Its protein product is CASSINLNEQFF. The chain is built from TRBV9 and TRBJ2-1; D is unresolved. The germline V gene has CDR1 SGDLS and CDR2 YYNGEE. The germline V and J ends were trimmed by 4 bases and 6 bases, with 8 bases remaining between them. CDR3 length: 12 residues.

The chain couples TRBV5-8 to TRBJ2-1; D tentatively reads TRBD1 or TRBD2 (5 bases each). This CDR3 has 16 residues. Germline V gives CDR1 SGHTS, CDR2 YDEGEE. With 4 bases removed from V and 0 bases from J, the gap between germline ends came to 14 bases. CDR3 nucleotide sequence: TGTGCCAGCAGCCCAATGGGGGAATCCTCCTACAATGAGCAGTTCTTC. Translating gives CASSPMGESSYNEQFF.

The J gene is TRBJ2-7, the V gene TRBV10-3; 7 nucleotides line up with TRBD1. The CDR3 is 12 residues long. Germline V gene data show CDR1 as ENHRY and CDR2 as SYGVKD. Trimming removed 3 bases from V and 6 bases from J; junction bases left unmatched: 2. The chain's CDR3 is CAISDSGGEQYF. The DNA for the CDR3 is TGTGCCATCAGTGATTCAGGGGGCGAGCAGTACTTC.

This rearrangement joins TRBV19 to TRBJ2-7; 7 positions agree with TRBD1. Germline V gene lookup returns CDR1 LNHDA and CDR2 SQIVND (reference sequence). Trimming removed 3 bases from V and 2 bases from J; junction bases left unmatched: 7. The CDR3 totals 15 residues. CDR3 loop: CASSIGQGVAYEQYF. In DNA, the CDR3 is TGTGCCAGTAGTATCGGTCAGGGGGTCGCCTACGAGCAGTACTTC.

The V gene is TRBV9, the J gene TRBJ2-1, with 7 bases that match TRBD1. Germline V gene data show CDR1 as SGDLS and CDR2 as YYNGEE. V was pared by 1 base and J by 2 bases, with 9 bases of the junction left unmatched. CDR3 length equals 17 residues. CDR3 in DNA: TGTGCCAGCAGCGTAAGGGGTCCCCAGGGGGCCTACAATGAGCAGTTCTTC. As protein: CASSVRGPQGAYNEQFF.

This clone was seen a single time. The chain couples TRBV21-1 to TRBJ1-6. TRBV21-1 is described as a pseudogene. The CDR3 is 17 amino acids. The CDR3 here is CASSCGVATHHNSPLHF. CDR3 coding DNA: TGTGCCAGCAGCTGTGGTGTAGCTACACATCATAATTCACCCCTCCACTTT.

The V call is TRBV4-1, the J call TRBJ2-3; D unclear. CDR1 and CDR2 (germline): MGHRA, YSYEKL. This CDR3 spans 14 amino acids. Between the trimmed V and J ends, which lost 2 bases and 0 bases, there was a span of 6 bases. In DNA, the CDR3 is TGCGCCAGCAGCCAATCGGCTAGCACAGATACGCAGTATTTT. It encodes CASSQSASTDTQYF.

This chain joins TRBV9 and TRBJ2-1; D ambiguous. V gave up 6 bases and J gave up 6 bases, with 19 bases separating them. Germline lookup yields CDR1 SGDLS and CDR2 YYNGEE. The CDR3 is 15 amino acids. The chain's CDR3 is CASTPGRVSTNEQFF. Here the CDR3 DNA reads TGTGCCAGCACCCCTGGACGCGTTTCAACCAATGAGCAGTTCTTC.

V is TRBV11-1 and J is TRBJ2-1, with D tentatively TRBD1 or TRBD2 (5 bases each). This CDR3 region has 13 residues. The germline V gene encodes CDR1 SGHAT and CDR2 FQDESV (reference sequence). The V end lost 6 bases, the J end lost 3 bases, and 9 bases lay between the germline ends. The CDR3 reads CASRRDGYNEQFF. The CDR3 bases are TGTGCCAGCAGACGGGACGGCTACAATGAGCAGTTCTTC.